The 20 T cell receptor beta chains reported below all come from one sample, sequenced in a study of cytomegalovirus exposure and HLA in healthy donors. Profiled with immunoSEQ multiplex PCR; TCRdb holds only in-frame clones, not every one. The table includes approximately 280,000 clones, around 89% detected once. Sequenced input: PBMCs. The receptors originated from a woman aged 18-29 years in good health and CMV-seronegative.

The chain carries TRBV30 and TRBJ1-3, with D possibly matching TRBD1 (6 bases). This CDR3 has 17 amino acids. The V gene lost 0 bases and the J gene lost 0 bases, with 15 bases spanning the gap. CDR1 and CDR2 (germline): GTSNPN, SVGIG (reference sequence). CDR3 DNA: TGTGCCTGGAGTGTAAATCAGGGGCCGAACTCTGGAAACACCATATATTTT. It translates to CAWSVNQGPNSGNTIYF. Looking up the rest from reference TRBV30 and TRBJ1-3 gives the full variable domain: SQTIHQWPATLVQPVGSPLSLECTVEGTSNPNLYWYRQAAGRGLQLLFYSVGIGQISSEVPQNLSASRPQDRQFILSSKKLLLSDSGFYLCAWSVNQGPNSGNTIYFGEGSWLTVV.

V gene TRBV29-1 combines with J gene TRBJ2-5; 9 nucleotides agree with TRBD1. The CDR3 sequence is 16 residues long. V trimming: 4 bases; J trimming: 2 bases; junction bases outside the gene matches: 11. Germline V gene sequence: CDR1 SQVTM, CDR2 ANQGSEA. CDR3 nucleotide sequence: TGCAGCGTTGCCCAATATCGCGGGACAGGGCAAGAGACCCAGTACTTC. Translating gives CSVAQYRGTGQETQYF.

This chain links TRBV5-1 with TRBJ2-3, with 8 positions matching TRBD2. CDR1 and CDR2 (germline): SGHRS, YFSETQ. V was pared by 0 bases and J by 2 bases, with 8 bases of the junction left unmatched. There are 17 residues in the CDR3. The DNA of the CDR3 is TGCGCCAGCAGCTTGGGGTTCAGCGGGGGCCCCACAGATACGCAGTATTTT. It yields the protein CASSLGFSGGPTDTQYF.

The rearrangement joins TRBV9 to TRBJ2-7; 13 bases agree with TRBD2. CDR1 SGDLS and CDR2 YYNGEE come from the germline V gene. This CDR3 is built from 18 residues. Losses at the gene ends were 0 bases for V and 7 bases for J; bases not matched to a gene: 13. CDR3 in amino acids: CASSVDPPGLAGAVEQYF. CDR3 sequence (DNA): TGTGCCAGCAGCGTAGACCCTCCAGGACTAGCGGGGGCAGTAGAGCAGTACTTC.

The chain employs TRBV28 and TRBJ1-1, with D unresolved. Germline lookup yields CDR1 MDHEN and CDR2 SYDVKM. Trimming shortened V by 6 bases and J by 4 bases, and 15 bases separated the two germline ends. This CDR3 contains 14 residues. CDR3: CASRVTPEFTEAFF. CDR3 in DNA: TGTGCCAGCAGGGTGACACCTGAGTTCACTGAAGCTTTCTTT.

The rearrangement links TRBV10-3 to TRBJ2-3; a weak D match, TRBD1 (5 bases). V was cut by 10 bases and J by 0 bases, with 17 bases left in between. This CDR3 has 15 residues. CDR1 ENHRY and CDR2 SYGVKD come from the germline V gene. This CDR3 reads CATEARVGSTDTQYF. The CDR3 region has the DNA TGTGCCACCGAGGCCAGGGTTGGGAGCACAGATACGCAGTATTTT.

The V and J genes are TRBV28 and TRBJ2-7, with TRBD2 identical over 8 bases. This CDR3 spans 14 amino acids. The germline CDR1 and CDR2 sequences are MDHEN and SYDVKM. V lost 6 bases and J lost 5; bases outside the gene matches: 9. The CDR3 here is CASSLLSGGNEQYF. In DNA form, the CDR3 reads TGTGCCAGCAGCCTCCTGAGCGGGGGAAACGAGCAGTACTTC.

The chain links TRBV15 to TRBJ2-1; 9 nucleotides align to TRBD2. The CDR3 length is 18 residues. V was pared by 6 bases and J by 0 bases, with 12 bases of the junction left unmatched. The germline gives CDR1 LNHNV, CDR2 YYDKDF (reference sequence). For the CDR3, the DNA is TGTGCCACCAGAGGTGTGCTAGCGGGAATCCCCTCCTACAATGAGCAGTTCTTC. It translates to CATRGVLAGIPSYNEQFF.

The V call is TRBV19, the J call TRBJ2-2, with D possibly matching TRBD2 (6 bases). The CDR3 contains 16 residues. V gave up 5 bases and J gave up 2 bases, with 15 bases separating them. CDR1 and CDR2 from the germline V gene are LNHDA and SQIVND (reference sequence). In DNA, the CDR3 is TGTGCCAGTAGTCTGGGACTTGGGCTCAACACCGGGGAGCTGTTTTTT. Translated, it gives CASSLGLGLNTGELFF.

The rearrangement joins TRBV12-5 to TRBJ2-7, with D perhaps matching TRBD1 (6 bases). This CDR3 has 14 residues. V shed 1 base and J shed 3 bases, with 10 bases lying between them. Germline V gene sequence: CDR1 LGHNT, CDR2 FRNRAP. CDR3 amino acids: CASGLGVDSYEQYF. For the CDR3, the DNA is TGTGCTAGTGGTTTGGGGGTGGACAGCTACGAGCAGTACTTC.

This chain links TRBV20-1 with TRBJ1-2; D ambiguous. Germline V gene data show CDR1 as DFQATT and CDR2 as SNEGSKA (reference sequence). Trimming took off 1 base at V and 8 bases at J, with 8 bases between the two ends. The CDR3 contains 11 residues. DNA for the CDR3: TGCAGTGCTAGAGGAGGGAAGGGCTACACCTTC. The encoded protein is CSARGGKGYTF.

This clone was recorded only once. Its ends do not fully match the called genes, so a read error is possible. The chain carries TRBV18 and TRBJ2-1; D is perhaps TRBD1 (5 bases). CDR1 and CDR2 (germline): KGHSH, LQKENI. This CDR3 spans 14 amino acids. CDR3 sequence: CASAPRAAYNEQFF. CDR3 in DNA: TGTGCCAGCGCACCCAGGGCAGCTTACAATGAGCAGTTCTTC.

The V call is TRBV18, the J call TRBJ2-7, with TRBD1 matching over 8 bases. After removal of 3 bases from V and 3 bases from J, the junction contained 7 bases not matched to a gene. The CDR3 loop spans 15 amino acids. The germline V gene has CDR1 KGHSH and CDR2 LQKENI. CDR3 nucleotide sequence: TGTGCCAGCTCACCGCCGGGACAGGCAAACTACGAGCAGTACTTC. Residues: CASSPPGQANYEQYF.

V gene TRBV2 combines with J gene TRBJ2-5; tentative D call: TRBD1 (6 bases). The CDR3 totals 15 residues. V gave up 3 bases and J gave up 2 bases, with 13 bases separating them. Germline CDR1 is SNHLY and CDR2 is FYNNEI. The chain's CDR3 is CASSDEIQGQETQYF. CDR3 nucleotide sequence: TGTGCCAGCAGTGATGAGATACAGGGTCAAGAGACCCAGTACTTC.

This sequence joins TRBV6-8 and TRBJ1-2; TRBD1 might be the D (5 bases). In germline, CDR1 is MNHGY, CDR2 SAAAGT. The V and J ends lost 0 bases and 3 bases respectively, with 11 bases between them. The CDR3 has 15 amino acids. CDR3 region: CASSYSTAKDYGYTF. CDR3 nucleotides: TGTGCCAGCAGTTACTCGACAGCTAAAGACTATGGCTACACCTTC.

Remarks on this clone: Other DNA sequences of this sample code for an identical CDR3. The chain carries TRBV28 and TRBJ1-2, with 9 bases matching TRBD1. Germline CDR1 reads MDHEN; CDR2 reads SYDVKM. The CDR3 spans 14 residues. V dropped 6 bases and J dropped 4; count of bases not matched to a gene: 6. CDR3 sequence (DNA): TGTGCCAGCAGACCGGGACAGGGAGGCTATGGCTACACCTTC. It encodes CASRPGQGGYGYTF.

This sequence joins TRBV9 and TRBJ1-3; D unresolved. The CDR3 runs to 18 residues. The V end lost 0 bases, the J end lost 0 bases, and 16 bases lay between the germline ends. CDR1 and CDR2 from the germline V gene are SGDLS and YYNGEE. CDR3: CASSVGGFGGSSGNTIYF. CDR3 nucleotides: TGTGCCAGCAGCGTAGGGGGTTTCGGAGGCTCCTCTGGAAACACCATATATTTT.

The chain employs TRBV5-1 and TRBJ1-4; no definite D call. Per germline, CDR1 SGHRS and CDR2 YFSETQ. V was cut by 1 base and J by 12 bases, with 22 bases left in between. This CDR3 spans 16 amino acids. The CDR3 DNA sequence: TGCGCCAGCAGCTTGTCCGAGGCAGGAGGGTCAAAGCAACTGTTTTTT. It specifies CASSLSEAGGSKQLFF.

The chain couples TRBV5-4 to TRBJ2-2, with 7 bases lining up with TRBD1. This CDR3 region has 17 residues. V gave up 4 bases and J gave up 2 bases; unmatched junction bases: 11. CDR1 and CDR2 (germline): SGHNT, YYREEE (reference sequence). This chain's CDR3 is CASSDEKRQGNTGELFF. The CDR3 region has the DNA TGTGCCAGCAGCGACGAAAAACGACAGGGTAACACCGGGGAGCTGTTTTTT.

The rearrangement uses TRBV9 and TRBJ2-3, with 8 nucleotides matching TRBD2. Unmatched junction bases numbered 9, after V lost 0 bases and J lost 3 bases. The V gene's germline CDR1 is SGDLS and CDR2 YYNGEE. The CDR3 covers 17 residues. The CDR3 bases are TGTGCCAGCAGCGTAGGACCGGGACTAGTAAGGACAGATACGCAGTATTTT. Encoded protein: CASSVGPGLVRTDTQYF. Complete variable domain (other parts from reference TRBV9 and TRBJ2-3): DSGVTQTPKHLITATGQRVTLRCSPRSGDLSVYWYQQSLDQGLQFLIQYYNGEERAKGNILERFSAQQFPDLHSELNLSSLELGDSALYFCASSVGPGLVRTDTQYFGPGTRLTVL.